Each of the 27 T cell receptor beta chains below was sequenced from the same sample in a study of T cell responses to AZD1222 COVID-19 vaccine. Sequencing was performed with immunoSEQ multiplex PCR; in TCRdb, only in-frame clones are kept and a portion is missing. The table records some 150,000 clones, roughly 90% of them present only once. Sequenced here: peripheral blood, sampled on day 0 of MenACWY control vaccination. These receptors all come from an adult in good health.

The chain uses TRBV30 and TRBJ2-1; maybe TRBD1 (5 bases). This CDR3 spans 15 amino acids. V dropped 2 bases and J dropped 5 bases, with 16 bases sitting between them. Germline CDR1 and CDR2: GTSNPN and SVGIG (reference sequence). The CDR3 protein is CAWSRVGAAHNEQFF. The CDR3 DNA reads as TGTGCCTGGAGTAGGGTAGGGGCCGCTCACAATGAGCAGTTCTTC.

The genes are TRBV7-3 and TRBJ2-3; TRBD2 is a possible D gene (5 bases). Germline V gene sequence: CDR1 SGHTA, CDR2 FQGTGA. Trimming stripped 6 bases from V and 4 bases from J, with 11 bases between. This CDR3 has 13 amino acids. The CDR3 spells CASRDEGADTQYF. The CDR3 nucleotides are TGTGCCAGCAGGGACGAGGGAGCAGATACGCAGTATTTT.

This clone turned up a few times. V usage is TRBV6-1 and J usage is TRBJ2-5, with 9 bases matching TRBD1. V was pared by 2 bases and J by 5 bases, with 3 bases of the junction left unmatched. The CDR3 loop spans 14 amino acids. Germline V gene sequence: CDR1 MNHNS, CDR2 SASEGT. CDR3 sequence (DNA): TGTGCCAGCAGTGAAAACAGGGGGCAGGAGACCCAGTACTTC. Its translation is CASSENRGQETQYF.

The chain uses TRBV3-1 (or the pseudogene TRBV3-2) and TRBJ1-3; D not resolved. V lost 5 bases, J lost 0 bases, and 5 bases lay in between. This CDR3 comprises 13 residues. CDR1 is LGHDT, CDR2 YNNKEL, per germline (reference sequence). In DNA form, the CDR3 reads TGTGCCAGCAGCTCGCACTCTGGAAACACCATATATTTT. This translates into CASSSHSGNTIYF.

The genes are TRBV6-5 and TRBJ1-2; the D is unclear. The germline V gene has CDR1 MNHEY and CDR2 SVGAGI. V lost 7 bases to trimming and J lost 4 bases, with 13 bases between them. There are 13 residues in the CDR3. The CDR3 region has the DNA TGTGCCAGCATTACCTCAGTGGGCTATGGCTACACCTTC. Its translation is CASITSVGYGYTF.

The chain recombines TRBV4-3 with TRBJ1-2; 10 nucleotides agree with TRBD1. V shed 4 bases and J 7 bases; nucleotides not matched to a gene: 9. CDR3 size: 15 residues. The germline V gene encodes CDR1 LGHNA and CDR2 YSLEER. The CDR3 here is CASSPTSGQGIGYTF. CDR3 DNA sequence: TGCGCCAGCAGCCCTACGTCGGGACAGGGGATTGGCTACACCTTC.

This clone was picked up a small number of times. V gene TRBV7-8 combines with J gene TRBJ1-2; D uncertain. Germline loops: CDR1 SGHVS, CDR2 FQNEAQ. There are 13 residues in the CDR3. The ends were cut back, 1 base at V and 4 bases at J, with 7 bases in the middle. The CDR3 DNA is TGTGCCAGCAGCTTAGGACTCAGCTATGGCTACACCTTC. Translating it yields CASSLGLSYGYTF.

The V and J genes are TRBV6-5 and TRBJ1-2; D might be TRBD1 (5 bases). CDR1 is MNHEY, CDR2 SVGAGI, per germline. This CDR3 has 13 amino acids. Trimming took off 7 bases at V and 4 bases at J, with 13 bases between the two ends. The DNA of the CDR3 is TGTGCCAGCATCCTCGGGGGTTCCTATGGCTACACCTTC. Translating gives CASILGGSYGYTF.

This chain uses TRBV12-3 or TRBV12-4 with TRBJ1-1; 8 nucleotides agree with TRBD1. V dropped 5 bases and J dropped 3; count of bases not matched to a gene: 2. This CDR3 has 13 residues. CDR3 amino acids: CASSRQGYTEAFF. CDR3 in DNA: TGTGCCAGCAGTCGACAGGGGTACACTGAAGCTTTCTTT.

V and J are TRBV28 and TRBJ2-2; 9 bases align to TRBD1. Germline V gene sequence: CDR1 MDHEN, CDR2 SYDVKM. This CDR3 has 17 residues. J lost 5 bases, V lost 7 bases, and 14 bases had no gene match. CDR3 coding DNA: TGTGCCAGCAACTACGCTCCGGGACAGGGCCAAACCGGGGAGCTGTTTTTT. Residues: CASNYAPGQGQTGELFF.

This rearrangement joins TRBV29-1 to TRBJ2-7, with a possible D match to TRBD2 (5 bases). V lost 4 bases, J lost 4 bases, and 20 bases lay in between. In germline, CDR1 is SQVTM, CDR2 ANQGSEA. The CDR3 is 15 amino acids. CDR3 sequence reads: CSVGRVPATGYEQYV. The CDR3 nucleotides read TGCAGCGTTGGTCGTGTTCCGGCAACGGGATACGAGCAGTACGTC.

The chain recombines TRBV5-1 with TRBJ2-2; 10 positions match TRBD1. Unmatched junction bases numbered 9, after V lost 2 bases and J lost 5 bases. The CDR3 loop spans 17 amino acids. Germline loops: CDR1 SGHRS, CDR2 YFSETQ. The chain's CDR3 is CASSFRDRGLWTGELFF. CDR3 DNA sequence: TGCGCCAGCAGCTTCAGGGACAGGGGTTTGTGGACCGGGGAGCTGTTTTTT.

J is TRBJ2-1 and V is TRBV19, with D possibly TRBD2 on 5 matching bases. CDR3 length: 12 amino acids. Germline lookup yields CDR1 LNHDA and CDR2 SQIVND (reference sequence). Trimming left V 5 bases short and J 9 bases short, with 11 bases between. The CDR3 DNA reads as TGTGCCAGTAGTCCGACTATCGGTGAGCAGTTCTTC. Protein sequence: CASSPTIGEQFF.

The rearrangement links TRBV28 to TRBJ1-5; 8 bases fit TRBD1. J was trimmed by 7 bases and V by 5 bases; bases with no gene match: 7. The CDR3 loop spans 14 amino acids. The germline V gene encodes CDR1 MDHEN and CDR2 SYDVKM. CDR3 in DNA: TGTGCCAGCAGTCCGCGGCAGGGGGCGCAGCCCCAGCATTTT. Its protein product is CASSPRQGAQPQHF.

The chain links TRBV7-6 to TRBJ2-1; D unclear. The V gene's germline CDR1 is SGHVS and CDR2 FNYEAQ. Trimming cost V 1 base and J 9 bases, with 7 bases left between them. This CDR3 has 12 residues. The CDR3: CASSLGGSEQFF. CDR3 sequence (DNA): TGTGCCAGCAGCTTAGGTGGCAGTGAGCAGTTCTTC.

The chain joins TRBV5-1 to TRBJ2-5, with 8 bases aligning to TRBD2. Per germline, CDR1 SGHRS and CDR2 YFSETQ. With V trimmed by 3 bases and J by 3 bases, 7 bases remained unmatched. The CDR3 has 15 amino acids. The chain's CDR3 is CASSWGAGDKETQYF. In DNA, the CDR3 is TGCGCCAGCAGCTGGGGAGCGGGGGATAAAGAGACCCAGTACTTC.

The chain carries TRBV5-1 and TRBJ1-1; D call uncertain. The germline V gene has CDR1 SGHRS and CDR2 YFSETQ. Trimming took off 0 bases at V and 1 base at J, with 4 bases between the two ends. The CDR3 loop spans 13 amino acids. The CDR3 nucleotides are TGCGCCAGCAGCTTGGACGCGAACACTGAAGCTTTCTTT. Translated: CASSLDANTEAFF.

A few counts support this clone. V is TRBV11-3 and J is TRBJ2-1; D is possibly TRBD2 (5 bases). The CDR3 is 16 amino acids. The V end lost 6 bases, the J end lost 10 bases, and 25 bases lay between the germline ends. Germline loops: CDR1 SGHNT, CDR2 YENEEA. The CDR3 is CASSFLSASTEVEQFF. In DNA form, the CDR3 reads TGTGCCAGCAGTTTCCTGTCCGCGTCCACGGAGGTAGAGCAGTTCTTC.

This chain joins TRBV3-1 (or the pseudogene TRBV3-2) and TRBJ2-3; no firm D call. The CDR3 length is 15 residues. Germline CDR1 LGHDT, CDR2 YNNKEL (reference sequence). Trimming shortened V by 1 base and J by 0 bases, and 8 bases separated the two germline ends. The CDR3 sequence is CASSQGLGSTDTQYF. The CDR3 DNA reads TGTGCCAGCAGCCAAGGCCTGGGGAGCACAGATACGCAGTATTTT.

The chain carries TRBV7-8 and TRBJ1-2, with D unresolved. V was shortened by 0 bases and J by 4 bases, with 9 bases between the two germline ends. The germline V gene encodes CDR1 SGHVS and CDR2 FQNEAQ. This CDR3 is built from 14 residues. The CDR3 is CASSLAEGIYGYTF. The DNA of the CDR3 is TGTGCCAGCAGCTTAGCGGAAGGGATCTATGGCTACACCTTC. Looking up the rest from reference TRBV7-8 and TRBJ1-2 gives the full variable domain: GAGVSQSPRYKVAKRGQDVALRCDPISGHVSLFWYQQALGQGPEFLTYFQNEAQLDKSGLPSDRFFAERPEGSVSTLKIQRTQQEDSAVYLCASSLAEGIYGYTFGSGTRLTVV.

The chain carries TRBV5-4 and TRBJ2-7, with unresolved D. This CDR3 comprises 13 residues. CDR1 is SGHNT and CDR2 is YYREEE in the germline V gene (reference sequence). Trimming left V 1 base short and J 1 base short, with 6 bases between. The CDR3 sequence is CASSLLASYEQYF. The CDR3 region has the DNA TGTGCCAGCAGCTTGTTAGCTTCCTACGAGCAGTACTTC.

A single count supports this clone. The chain combines TRBV14 with TRBJ2-1; weak D call: TRBD2 (6 bases). CDR3 length: 13 residues. Germline V gene lookup returns CDR1 SGHDN and CDR2 FVKESK. V shed 4 bases and J shed 16 bases, with 20 bases lying between them. DNA for the CDR3: TGTGCCAGCAGCCCAACGACTACGGGAGTTCGTTTCTTC. Residues: CASSPTTTGVRFF. Looking up the rest from reference TRBV14 and TRBJ2-1 gives the full variable domain: EAGVTQFPSHSVIEKGQTVTLRCDPISGHDNLYWYRRVMGKEIKFLLHFVKESKQDESGMPNNRFLAERTGGTYSTLKVQPAELEDSGVYFCASSPTTTGVRFFGPGTRLTVL.

This clone was found once. The chain recombines TRBV28 with TRBJ1-6, with D possibly TRBD1 on 6 matching bases. This CDR3 spans 14 amino acids. V was cut by 10 bases and J by 8 bases, with 18 bases left in between. CDR1 is MDHEN, CDR2 SYDVKM, per germline. CDR3 in DNA: TGTGCCACCCACCCTCCCCAGGGGTATTCACCCCTCCACTTT. It codes for CATHPPQGYSPLHF.

The chain carries TRBV6-5 and TRBJ1-3; D is unresolved. The CDR3 is made up of 13 amino acids. CDR1 MNHEY and CDR2 SVGAGI come from the germline V gene. Trimming removed 6 bases from V and 1 base from J, with 7 bases in between. In DNA form, the CDR3 reads TGTGCCAGCAGATCCGGGTCTGGAAACACCATATATTTT. Encoded protein: CASRSGSGNTIYF.

The genes are TRBV9 and TRBJ1-1, with D unclear. Germline loops: CDR1 SGDLS, CDR2 YYNGEE. This CDR3 has 13 residues. V dropped 0 bases and J dropped 7 bases, with 10 bases sitting between them. CDR3 sequence reads: CASSVDWSDEAFF. The CDR3, as DNA: TGTGCCAGCAGCGTAGATTGGAGTGATGAAGCTTTCTTT.

CDR3 protein: CASRPRLVSTDTQYF. In DNA, the CDR3 is TGTGCCAGCAGGCCCAGACTAGTGAGCACAGATACGCAGTATTTT. The chain combines TRBV3-1 (or the pseudogene TRBV3-2) with TRBJ2-3; D is perhaps TRBD2 (6 bases). Germline CDR1 and CDR2: LGHDT and YNNKEL (reference sequence). V lost 6 bases to trimming and J lost 0 bases, with 13 bases between them. CDR3 length: 15 residues.

The chain combines TRBV7-9 with TRBJ2-7, with 7 bases lining up with TRBD1. Germline V gene lookup returns CDR1 SEHNR and CDR2 FQNEAQ (reference sequence). V gave up 1 base and J gave up 3 bases; unmatched junction bases: 6. The CDR3 is 15 amino acids. The CDR3 region is CASSLGRGKVYEQYF. In DNA, the CDR3 is TGTGCCAGCAGCTTAGGCAGGGGGAAAGTCTACGAGCAGTACTTC. Supplemented by reference TRBV7-9 and TRBJ2-7, the full variable domain reads DTGVSQNPRHKITKRGQNVTFRCDPISEHNRLYWYRQTLGQGPEFLTYFQNEAQLEKSRLLSDRFSAERPKGSFSTLEIQRTEQGDSAMYLCASSLGRGKVYEQYFGPGTRLTVT.